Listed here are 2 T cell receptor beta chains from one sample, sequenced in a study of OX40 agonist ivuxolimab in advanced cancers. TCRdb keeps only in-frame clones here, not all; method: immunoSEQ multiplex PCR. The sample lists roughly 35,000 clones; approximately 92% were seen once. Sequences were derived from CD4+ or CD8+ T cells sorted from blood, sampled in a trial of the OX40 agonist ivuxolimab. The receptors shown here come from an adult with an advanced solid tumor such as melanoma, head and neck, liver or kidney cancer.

The CDR3 nucleotides read TGTGCCAGCAGTAGCGGGAGCTCCTACGAGCAGTACTTC. Translating gives CASSSGSSYEQYF. V and J are TRBV7-9 and TRBJ2-7, with 9 positions matching TRBD2. Looked up from germline, CDR1 is SEHNR and CDR2 is FQNEAQ (reference sequence). V dropped 6 bases and J dropped 0; count of bases not matched to a gene: 0. The CDR3 length is 13 residues.

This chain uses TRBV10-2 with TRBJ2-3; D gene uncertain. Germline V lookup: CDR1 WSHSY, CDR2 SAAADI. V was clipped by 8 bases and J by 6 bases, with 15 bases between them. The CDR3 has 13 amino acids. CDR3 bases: TGCGCCAGCGCCGCCCTTCAAGGGGATACGCAGTATTTT. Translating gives CASAALQGDTQYF.